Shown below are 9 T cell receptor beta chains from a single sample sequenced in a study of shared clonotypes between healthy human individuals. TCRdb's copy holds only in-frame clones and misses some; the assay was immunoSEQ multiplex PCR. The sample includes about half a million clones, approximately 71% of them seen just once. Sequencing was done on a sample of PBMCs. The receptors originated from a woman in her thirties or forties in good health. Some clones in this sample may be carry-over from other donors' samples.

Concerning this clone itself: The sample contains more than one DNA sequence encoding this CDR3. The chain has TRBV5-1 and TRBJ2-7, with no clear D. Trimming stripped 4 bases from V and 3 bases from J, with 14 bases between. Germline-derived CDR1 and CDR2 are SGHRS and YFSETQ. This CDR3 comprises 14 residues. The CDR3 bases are TGCGCCAGCAGCCCCCTTGGACCGAGCTACGAGCAGTACTTC. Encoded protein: CASSPLGPSYEQYF.

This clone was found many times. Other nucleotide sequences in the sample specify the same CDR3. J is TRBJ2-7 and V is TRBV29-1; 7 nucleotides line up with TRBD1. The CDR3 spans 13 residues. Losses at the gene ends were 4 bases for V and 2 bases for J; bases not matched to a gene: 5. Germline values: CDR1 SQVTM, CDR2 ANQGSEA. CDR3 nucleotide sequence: TGCAGCGTTGCGGGGACAGAGCCCTACGAGCAGTACTTC. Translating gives CSVAGTEPYEQYF.

CDR3 DNA: TGCAGCGTTGAGGGTGGCGACAGCTCCTACAATGAGCAGTTCTTC. This encodes CSVEGGDSSYNEQFF. The chain recombines TRBV29-1 with TRBJ2-1; perhaps TRBD1 as D (5 bases). The germline V and J ends were trimmed by 3 bases and 0 bases, with 12 bases remaining between them. The germline CDR1 and CDR2 sequences are SQVTM and ANQGSEA. The CDR3 totals 15 residues.

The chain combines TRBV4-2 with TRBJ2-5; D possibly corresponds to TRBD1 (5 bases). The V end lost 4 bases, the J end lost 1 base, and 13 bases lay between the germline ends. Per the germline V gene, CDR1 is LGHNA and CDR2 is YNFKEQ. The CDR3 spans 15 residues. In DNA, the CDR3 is TGTGCCAGCAGCCGACACGACAGAATCCAAGAGACCCAGTACTTC. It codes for CASSRHDRIQETQYF.

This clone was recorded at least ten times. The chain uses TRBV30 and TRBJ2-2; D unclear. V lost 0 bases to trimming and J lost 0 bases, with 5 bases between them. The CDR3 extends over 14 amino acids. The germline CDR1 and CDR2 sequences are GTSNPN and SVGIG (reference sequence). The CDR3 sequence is CAWSVYPNTGELFF. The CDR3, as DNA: TGTGCCTGGAGTGTATACCCGAACACCGGGGAGCTGTTTTTT. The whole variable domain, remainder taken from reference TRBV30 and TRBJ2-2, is SQTIHQWPATLVQPVGSPLSLECTVEGTSNPNLYWYRQAAGRGLQLLFYSVGIGQISSEVPQNLSASRPQDRQFILSSKKLLLSDSGFYLCAWSVYPNTGELFFGEGSRLTVL.

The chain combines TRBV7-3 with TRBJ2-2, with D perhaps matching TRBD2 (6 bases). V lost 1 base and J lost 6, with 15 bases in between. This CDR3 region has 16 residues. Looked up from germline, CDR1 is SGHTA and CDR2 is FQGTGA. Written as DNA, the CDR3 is TGTGCCAGCAGCTTAATGAAACGGGAGATAGCCGGGGAGCTGTTTTTT. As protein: CASSLMKREIAGELFF.

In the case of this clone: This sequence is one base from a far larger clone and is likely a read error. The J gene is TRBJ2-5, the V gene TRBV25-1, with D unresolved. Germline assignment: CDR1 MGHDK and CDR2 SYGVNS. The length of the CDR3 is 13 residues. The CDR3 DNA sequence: TGTGCCAGCAGACACAATCAGCAAGAGGCCCAGTACTTC. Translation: CASRHNQQEAQYF.

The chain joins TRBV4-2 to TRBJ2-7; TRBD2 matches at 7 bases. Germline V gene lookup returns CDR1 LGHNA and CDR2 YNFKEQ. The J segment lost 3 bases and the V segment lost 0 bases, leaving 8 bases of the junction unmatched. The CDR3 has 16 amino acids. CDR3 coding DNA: TGTGCCAGCAGCCAAGAAATGGGAGGGGCCTTCTACGAGCAGTACTTC. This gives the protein CASSQEMGGAFYEQYF.

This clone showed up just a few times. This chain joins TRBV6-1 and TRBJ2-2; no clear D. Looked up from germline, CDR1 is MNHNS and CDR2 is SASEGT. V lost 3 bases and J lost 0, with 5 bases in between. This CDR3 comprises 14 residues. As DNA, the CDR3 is TGTGCCAGCAGTGACCAGACGAACACCGGGGAGCTGTTTTTT. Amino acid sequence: CASSDQTNTGELFF.